The sequence of this T cell receptor (beta chain) was determined in a study of T cell responses to AZD1222 COVID-19 vaccine. Study conclusions and caveats: Females made up more of the donors, who were largely white British, and clonal diversity may have come out too low. At study baseline, merely five or six AZD1222 recipients were seropositive. As reported, nearly half of all spike-specific TCRs target variant regions that are unmutated.

Produced via immunoSEQ multiplex PCR; TCRdb's table is partial and in-frame only. The sample contains roughly 170,000 clones, roughly 93% of which appear only once. With 5 bases removed from V and 4 bases from J, the gap between germline ends came to 12 bases. CDR3 size: 13 residues. The germline gives CDR1 SGHRS, CDR2 YFSETQ. Points on this clone: Its target is unknown.

V gene TRBV5-1 combines with J gene TRBJ1-2; no reliable D call. The sample consisted of peripheral blood, taken on day 0 of AZD1222 vaccination. The sequence derives from an adult in good health. CDR3 residues: CASRIQQRYGYTF. The CDR3 region has the DNA TGCGCCAGCAGAATCCAACAGCGCTATGGCTACACCTTC.